A selection of T cell receptor beta chains follows, all from one sample in a study of blood T cell repertoires in COVID-19. Some clones are missing from TCRdb's copy, which holds only in-frame ones; the method was immunoSEQ multiplex PCR. The sample has approximately 100,000 clones, 70% to 90% seen once. The sequencing sample was made of peripheral blood. These receptors were taken from a human donor in a cohort sampled during active COVID-19. CDR3s include the opening cysteine and the closing phenylalanine or tryptophan. The D gene is left open where the match is weak. Clone size appears in some rows only: once, few, many, or a class for an expanded clone.

J gene	V gene	clone size	D gene	CDR3 DNA	CDR3 protein
TRBJ2-5	TRBV24-1	NA	TRBD1	TGTGCCACCAGCCAGACAGGGGGCGCGGGGGAGACCCAGTACTTC	CATSQTGGAGETQYF
TRBJ2-1	TRBV12-3/TRBV12-4	NA	NA	TGTGCCAGCAGTTTAAACGGGTACAATGAGCAGTTCTTC	CASSLNGYNEQFF
TRBJ1-1	TRBV7-2	NA	NA	TGTGCCAGCAGCCCCCGCGGTGCCAGGGCGAACACTGAAGCTTTCTTT	CASSPRGARANTEAFF
TRBJ2-3	TRBV5-6	NA	NA	TGTGCCAGCAGCTTGGGACAAGATACGCAGTATTTT	CASSLGQDTQYF
TRBJ1-4	TRBV15	NA	NA	TGTGCCACCAGCAGAGATGGGACACCTATTGAAAAACTGTTTTTT	CATSRDGTPIEKLFF
TRBJ1-1	TRBV4-1	NA	NA	TGCGCCAGCAGCCTGTCAGGGATGAACACTGAAGCTTTCTTT	CASSLSGMNTEAFF
TRBJ1-3	TRBV6-5	NA	NA	TGTGCCAGCAGAGTCACCGGGTATGGAAACACCATATATTTT	CASRVTGYGNTIYF
TRBJ2-5	TRBV11-2	NA	NA	TGTGCCAGCAGCTTAGACTCGGGCAGGGCAGAGACCCAGTACTTC	CASSLDSGRAETQYF
TRBJ1-5	TRBV5-8	NA	TRBD1	TGTGCCAGCAGTTCCGGGACAGGGGGCTCTGGCAATCAGCCCCAGCATTTT	CASSSGTGGSGNQPQHF
TRBJ2-1	TRBV5-4	NA	TRBD1	TGTGCCAGCAGCTCACAGGGGGCGCTGAACAATGAGCAGTTCTTC	CASSSQGALNNEQFF
TRBJ2-3	TRBV18	few	TRBD1	TGTGCCAGCTCACCACCATCAGGGGGCCCAGATACGCAGTATTTT	CASSPPSGGPDTQYF
TRBJ1-2	TRBV4-3	NA	NA	TGCGCCAGCAGCCAAGATCGTTTCGAGGGAACCAACTATGGCTACACCTTC	CASSQDRFEGTNYGYTF
TRBJ2-7	TRBV7-2	NA	NA	TGTGCCAGCAGCTTGTTTGGACAGAACCCGGAGCTCTACGAGCAGTACTTC	CASSLFGQNPELYEQYF
TRBJ2-5	TRBV5-1	NA	NA	TGCGCCAGCAGCTTGTTGGCAGGGCAAGAGACCCAGTACTTC	CASSLLAGQETQYF
TRBJ2-7	TRBV9	NA	TRBD2	TGTGCCAGCAGCTTCGGACTAGCGGGGAGCTACGAGCAGTACTTC	CASSFGLAGSYEQYF
TRBJ1-4	TRBV9	few	NA	TGTGCCAGCAGCGGGGGACTGCTCAATGAAAAACTGTTTTTT	CASSGGLLNEKLFF
TRBJ2-7	TRBV5-4	NA	NA	TGTGCCAGCAGCTTGGGAGGCGGGATGGCTACCTACGAGCAGTACTTC	CASSLGGGMATYEQYF
TRBJ2-2	TRBV6-5	once	NA	TGTGCCAGCAGTTACAGCAGGAATGTCGCGGGGCTGTTTTTT	CASSYSRNVAGLFF
TRBJ2-3	TRBV19	NA	TRBD2	TGTGCCACCGCACGGGGGGACTACACAGATACGCAGTATTTT	CATARGDYTDTQYF
TRBJ1-1	TRBV28	NA	NA	TGTGCCAGCAGCGGAATGAGGGTGTCTTGGATCTTT	CASSGMRVSWIF
TRBJ2-2	TRBV5-4	NA	TRBD2	TGTGCCAGCAGCGCCGGTAGCGGGACGAACACCGGGGAGCTGTTTTTT	CASSAGSGTNTGELFF
TRBJ1-2	TRBV7-3	NA	TRBD1	TGTGCCAGCAGCCTAACTGGGACAGGGGGTGGCTACACCTTC	CASSLTGTGGGYTF
TRBJ2-5	TRBV4-1	once	TRBD2	TGCGCCAGCAGCCAAGTTCTTAACAGCCGCACCGGGAGGAAGACCCAGTACTTC	CASSQVLNSRTGRKTQYF
TRBJ2-1	TRBV7-2	NA	TRBD2	TGTGCCAGCAGCTTATATCTTGGGGGGAGGGCAGTCAGTGAGCAGTTCTTC	CASSLYLGGRAVSEQFF
TRBJ2-3	TRBV7-9	NA	TRBD2	TGTGCCAGCAGCTTAACTAGCGGGAACACAGATACGCAGTATTTT	CASSLTSGNTDTQYF
TRBJ1-1	TRBV29-1	NA	TRBD1	TGCAGCGCGGAAGGGCACAGGGGTGTTGAAGCTTTCTTT	CSAEGHRGVEAFF
TRBJ2-7	TRBV10-3	NA	TRBD1	TGTGCCATCAGCCTCCCCGGGACAGGGTACGAGCAGTACTTC	CAISLPGTGYEQYF
TRBJ2-2	TRBV15	once	NA	TGTGCCACCAGCCAATCGAACACCGGGGAGCTGTTTTTT	CATSQSNTGELFF
TRBJ1-5	TRBV24-1	NA	NA	TGTGCCACCATTAGAGCGAGGACAGCAAATCAGCCCCAGCATTTT	CATIRARTANQPQHF
TRBJ1-1	TRBV5-1	NA	NA	TGCGCCAGCAGCTTGGTTGGCAGTAACACTGAAGCTTTCTTT	CASSLVGSNTEAFF